Listed below are T cell receptor beta chains from one sample, sequenced in a study of blood T cell repertoires in COVID-19. Libraries were prepared by immunoSEQ multiplex PCR; TCRdb keeps only in-frame clonotypes and omits some of them. This table has fewer than 300,000 clones, about 90% appearing once. Sequencing was done on a sample of peripheral blood. The receptors come from a woman younger than 45 with COVID-19, enrolled during active disease. Each CDR3 is given with its conserved first and last residue. A D gene is named only where the DNA matches it firmly. Clone size is shown for a subset of rows, as once, few, many or a class of expanded clone.

D	size	V	J	DNA	CDR3
TRBD2	.	TRBV7-6	TRBJ2-1	TGTGCCAGCAGATTTAGCGGGGGAGGACCCCCCTTAAACTCCTACAATGAGCAGTTCTTC	CASRFSGGGPPLNSYNEQFF
TRBD1	.	TRBV2	TRBJ1-2	TGTGCCATATGGGGACAGGGCTACACCTTC	CAIWGQGYTF
.	.	TRBV6-5	TRBJ1-5	TGTGCCAGCAGTTACTCGATTTGGGGGGATCAGCCCCAGCATTTT	CASSYSIWGDQPQHF
.	.	TRBV19	TRBJ1-5	TGTGCCAGTAGTACCTCAGCGACAGGCGATCAGCCCCAGCATTTT	CASSTSATGDQPQHF
.	.	TRBV18	TRBJ1-2	TGTGCCAGCTCACCAGGGCAGGGCATGGGCTACACCTTC	CASSPGQGMGYTF
TRBD2	.	TRBV2	TRBJ2-1	TGTGCCAGCAGGGGACTAGCGGGGGGGCCTAACAATGAGCAGTTCTTC	CASRGLAGGPNNEQFF
TRBD1	.	TRBV5-4	TRBJ2-2	TGTGCCAGCAGCTCCGGGACAGGGCGGGGAGCCGGGGAGCTGTTTTTT	CASSSGTGRGAGELFF
TRBD1	.	TRBV27	TRBJ2-2	TGTGCCAGCGAACGACAGGGGGGGACCGGGGAGCTGTTTTTT	CASERQGGTGELFF
.	.	TRBV13	TRBJ2-3	TGTGCCAGCAGCTTAGGGTTACCGGCAGATACGCAGTATTTT	CASSLGLPADTQYF
TRBD2	.	TRBV11-2	TRBJ2-1	TGTGCCAGCAGCTTGCTAGCGGGGGGCAACAATGAGCAGTTCTTC	CASSLLAGGNNEQFF
.	.	TRBV5-1	TRBJ1-1	TGCGCCAGCAGCTTTTCTCGGACAGCTGCCAACACTGAAGCTTTCTTT	CASSFSRTAANTEAFF
.	.	TRBV5-4	TRBJ1-2	TGTGCCAGCAGCGTTACAGGGTTCGGAAGCTACACCTTC	CASSVTGFGSYTF
.	once	TRBV4-1	TRBJ1-5	TGCGCCAGCAGCCAAGGTTCTGCGGGGGCTCCCTGGCGCAATCAGCCCCAGCATTTT	CASSQGSAGAPWRNQPQHF
TRBD1	.	TRBV9	TRBJ1-2	TGTGCCAGCAGCGTTAGCGGGACAGCGTATGGCTACACCTTC	CASSVSGTAYGYTF
.	.	TRBV5-4	TRBJ2-7	TGTGCCAGCAGCCTCGGACTCGATAGTCTGGACTTC	CASSLGLDSLDF
.	.	TRBV27	TRBJ2-7	TGTGCCAGCAGCGTCCAGGGTTACTACGAGCAGTACTTC	CASSVQGYYEQYF
TRBD1	.	TRBV6-4	TRBJ1-5	TGTGCCAGCAGTAGGCACAGGGGGGGCAATCAGCCCCAGCATTTT	CASSRHRGGNQPQHF
.	few	TRBV5-1	TRBJ2-2	TGCGCCAGCAGCTTGCTGGAGGCGAACACCGGGGAGCTGTTTTTT	CASSLLEANTGELFF
.	.	TRBV18	TRBJ1-2	TGTGCCAGCTCAGACACAGGGTTGTATATGGTTGGCTACACCTTC	CASSDTGLYMVGYTF
.	.	TRBV3-1/TRBV3-2	TRBJ2-3	TGTGCCAGCAGCCTAAACTCTAGCCCAGATACGCAGTATTTT	CASSLNSSPDTQYF
.	.	TRBV27	TRBJ1-1	TGTGCCAGCAGTTTATGGGACACAGGAACTGAAGCTTTCTTT	CASSLWDTGTEAFF
TRBD2	.	TRBV4-1	TRBJ2-5	TGCGCCAGCAGCCAAGAACCCCCGGGGGGATGGGAGACCCAGTACTTC	CASSQEPPGGWETQYF